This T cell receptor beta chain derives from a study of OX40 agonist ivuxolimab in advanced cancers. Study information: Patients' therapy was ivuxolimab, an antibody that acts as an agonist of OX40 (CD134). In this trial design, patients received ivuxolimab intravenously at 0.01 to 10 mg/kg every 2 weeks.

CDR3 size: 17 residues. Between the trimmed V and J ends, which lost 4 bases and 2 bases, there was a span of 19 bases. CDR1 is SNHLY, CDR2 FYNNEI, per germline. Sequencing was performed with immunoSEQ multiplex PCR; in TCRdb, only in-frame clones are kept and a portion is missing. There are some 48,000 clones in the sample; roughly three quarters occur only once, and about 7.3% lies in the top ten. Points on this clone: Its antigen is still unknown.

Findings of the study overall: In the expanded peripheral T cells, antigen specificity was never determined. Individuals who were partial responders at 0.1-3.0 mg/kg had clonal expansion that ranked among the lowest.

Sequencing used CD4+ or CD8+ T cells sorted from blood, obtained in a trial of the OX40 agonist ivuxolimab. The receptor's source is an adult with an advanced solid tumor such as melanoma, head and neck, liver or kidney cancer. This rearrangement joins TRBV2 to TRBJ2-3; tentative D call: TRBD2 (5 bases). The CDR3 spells CASSGTSRRILTDTQYF. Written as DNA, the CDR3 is TGTGCCAGCAGTGGAACGAGCAGGAGGATACTCACAGATACGCAGTATTTT.